This entry lists 18 T cell receptor beta chains sequenced from one sample in a study of T cells in Graves' hyperthyroidism and ophthalmopathy. RNA transcripts were the template for amplifying TCR beta CDR3 regions. HTBI primers drove first-round RT-PCR of the TCR CDR3. A single record per CDR3 protein comes from TCRdb applying MiXCR to the multiplex PCR reads. The sample carries 500,000 to 600,000 distinct CDR3 sequences, under 60% recorded once. The sequenced sample was peripheral blood or thyroid tissue (not recorded which). These receptors all come from an adult woman with Graves' disease, either hyperthyroidism or ophthalmopathy (not recorded which).

This sequence joins TRBV7-9 and TRBJ1-1; TRBD1 matches at 12 bases. With 5 bases clipped from V and 8 bases from J, the junction kept 9 bases outside the gene matches. This CDR3 has 15 residues. Germline assignment: CDR1 SEHNR and CDR2 FQNEAQ (reference sequence). In DNA, the CDR3 is TGTGCCAGCAGCCAGGGACAGGGGGCAAAAATCGAAGCTTTCTTT. It is translated as CASSQGQGAKIEAFF.

This clonotype has more than one count but fewer than ten. This chain connects TRBV18 to TRBJ2-7; D gene uncertain. Trimming took 0 bases from V and 7 from J, leaving 10 bases between them. Germline V gene lookup returns CDR1 KGHSH and CDR2 LQKENI. This CDR3 comprises 13 residues. CDR3 DNA sequence: TGTGCCAGCTCACCACCGGTAATCTCGGAGCAGTACTTC. Its protein product is CASSPPVISEQYF.

The chain recombines TRBV9 with TRBJ1-3; unclear D gene. Trimming cost V 0 bases and J 0 bases, with 10 bases left between them. Germline V lookup: CDR1 SGDLS, CDR2 YYNGEE. The CDR3 totals 16 residues. CDR3 coding DNA: TGTGCCAGCAGCGTAGAAGACGGCTTCTCTGGAAACACCATATATTTT. Its protein is CASSVEDGFSGNTIYF. Combining the CDR3 with reference TRBV9 and TRBJ1-3 gives the whole variable domain DSGVTQTPKHLITATGQRVTLRCSPRSGDLSVYWYQQSLDQGLQFLIQYYNGEERAKGNILERFSAQQFPDLHSELNLSSLELGDSALYFCASSVEDGFSGNTIYFGEGSWLTVV.

This clonotype was recorded at least ten times. The chain is built from TRBV9 and TRBJ1-5; D is ambiguous. Trimming stripped 4 bases from V and 1 base from J, with 15 bases between. The CDR3 runs 16 residues. Germline V CDR1 and CDR2: SGDLS, YYNGEE. Here the CDR3 DNA reads TGTGCCAGCAGCCCATCAGCGGAGTTCAGCAATCAGCCCCAGCATTTT. Translation: CASSPSAEFSNQPQHF.

The gene calls are TRBV20-1 and TRBJ2-1, with D unresolved. CDR3 length: 10 residues. The germline CDR1 and CDR2 sequences are DFQATT and SNEGSKA (reference sequence). Between the trimmed V and J ends, which lost 3 bases and 8 bases, there was a span of 5 bases. The CDR3 sequence is CSASGHEQFF. The CDR3 DNA follows: TGCAGTGCTAGTGGCCATGAGCAGTTCTTC.

This clonotype was picked up many times. The genes are TRBV5-1 and TRBJ1-5; TRBD1 is a possible D gene (5 bases). This CDR3 has 14 residues. Trimming took off 4 bases at V and 5 bases at J, with 13 bases between the two ends. In germline, CDR1 is SGHRS, CDR2 YFSETQ. Here the CDR3 DNA reads TGCGCCAGCAGCCCCGATGGGGGGGATCAGCCCCAGCATTTT. It specifies CASSPDGGDQPQHF.

In regard to this clonotype: At one of its ends the junction is not consistent with the germline gene, which may arise from a read error. The chain carries TRBV5-1 and TRBJ2-5; 7 positions agree with TRBD2. The CDR3 covers 13 residues. CDR1 and CDR2 (germline): SGHRS, YFSETQ. CDR3 in amino acids: CASSAVAGETQYF. DNA of the CDR3: TGTGCCAGCAGCGCGGTAGCGGGAGAGACCCAGTACTTC.

This chain uses TRBV7-3 with TRBJ2-7; the D gene is possibly TRBD1 (5 bases). CDR1 is SGHTA and CDR2 is FQGTGA in the germline V gene. The CDR3 length is 16 residues. Trimming cost V 6 bases and J 3 bases, with 21 bases left between them. The CDR3 DNA is TGTGCCAGCAGATTATCCCACCGTAGGGGCCACTACGAGCAGTACTTC. It is translated as CASRLSHRRGHYEQYF.

This clonotype came up many times. The rearrangement uses TRBV2 and TRBJ1-2; 7 nucleotides match TRBD1. From germline, CDR1 is SNHLY and CDR2 FYNNEI. The CDR3 runs 13 residues. With V trimmed by 8 bases and J by 6 bases, 9 bases remained unmatched. For the CDR3, the DNA is TGTGCCAGCGGGAGGGAGGGGGCGGATGGCTACACCTTC. Its translation is CASGREGADGYTF.

V usage is TRBV6-1 and J usage is TRBJ2-5, with no clear D. CDR1 is MNHNS, CDR2 SASEGT, per germline. The CDR3 is made up of 13 amino acids. The germline V and J ends were trimmed by 8 bases and 2 bases, with 12 bases remaining between them. CDR3 amino acids: CASGASGQETQYF. CDR3 sequence (DNA): TGTGCCAGCGGAGCCAGTGGGCAAGAGACCCAGTACTTC.

This clonotype has just a few counts. The chain is built from TRBV27 and TRBJ2-7; no reliable D call. In germline, CDR1 is MNHEY, CDR2 SMNVEV (reference sequence). The CDR3 has 13 amino acids. V dropped 5 bases and J dropped 2 bases, with 10 bases sitting between them. As DNA, the CDR3 is TGTGCCAGCAGTCCCGTCCCCCCCTACGAGCAGTACTTC. Translated: CASSPVPPYEQYF.

This clonotype was counted ten times or more. The chain is built from TRBV7-9 and TRBJ1-1, with D possibly TRBD1 on 6 matching bases. V lost 2 bases, J lost 5 bases, and 15 bases lay in between. Germline V gene lookup returns CDR1 SEHNR and CDR2 FQNEAQ (reference sequence). The CDR3 covers 15 residues. The DNA for the CDR3 is TGTGCCAGCAGCTTAACGGGGGCGCGGGGGACTGAAGCTTTCTTT. As protein: CASSLTGARGTEAFF.

The chain is built from TRBV6-5 and TRBJ2-7; tentative D call: TRBD2 (6 bases). Looked up from germline, CDR1 is MNHEY and CDR2 is SVGAGI. The V and J ends lost 6 bases and 1 base respectively, with 13 bases between them. The CDR3 spans 14 residues. The CDR3 here is CASSRDSNSYEQYF. CDR3 bases: TGTGCCAGCAGCAGGGACTCAAATTCCTACGAGCAGTACTTC.

In this sample, this clonotype turned up many times. This chain connects TRBV20-1 to TRBJ1-1, with D possibly matching TRBD1 (5 bases). Germline CDR1 and CDR2: DFQATT and SNEGSKA (reference sequence). This CDR3 spans 13 amino acids. V dropped 3 bases and J dropped 4 bases, with 12 bases sitting between them. The CDR3 region has the DNA TGCAGTGCTAGTGGCAGGGCTGGCACTGAAGCTTTCTTT. This gives the protein CSASGRAGTEAFF.

This rearrangement joins TRBV28 to TRBJ2-7; 12 positions agree with TRBD2. From germline, CDR1 is MDHEN and CDR2 SYDVKM. V was pared by 7 bases and J by 4 bases, with 2 bases of the junction left unmatched. This CDR3 is 13 amino acids long. Here the CDR3 DNA reads TGTGCCAGCATTGGACTAGCGGGGTACGAGCAGTACTTC. Residues: CASIGLAGYEQYF.

This clonotype has just a few counts. This could be a read error, since a much larger clone is one nucleotide away. This chain joins TRBV20-1 and TRBJ2-2; the D gene could be TRBD1 or TRBD2 (5 bases each). The CDR3 loop spans 12 amino acids. Germline CDR1 DFQATT, CDR2 SNEGSKA (reference sequence). This chain's CDR3 is CSAGGRAGELVF. The DNA of the CDR3 is TGCAGTGCTGGGGGTCGGGCCGGGGAGCTGGTTTTT.

The table lists this clonotype with a count of one. The V gene is TRBV7-3, the J gene TRBJ1-3; TRBD1 might be the D (5 bases). Per germline, CDR1 SGHTA and CDR2 FQGTGA. CDR3 length equals 15 residues. Trimming took 4 bases from V and 5 from J, leaving 15 bases between them. The CDR3 DNA sequence: TGTGCCAGCAGCTCCGCGGGGGGACCGAGAAACACCATATATTTT. It specifies CASSSAGGPRNTIYF.

This clonotype was seen repeatedly, ten times or more. This rearrangement joins TRBV20-1 to TRBJ1-5; D is possibly TRBD1 (5 bases). The CDR3 contains 16 residues. Germline CDR1 is DFQATT and CDR2 is SNEGSKA (reference sequence). V was trimmed by 5 bases and J by 1 base, leaving 18 bases between them. Written as DNA, the CDR3 is TGCAGTGCTCAGACCCAGGGATCCATGAGCAATCAGCCCCAGCATTTT. It translates to CSAQTQGSMSNQPQHF.